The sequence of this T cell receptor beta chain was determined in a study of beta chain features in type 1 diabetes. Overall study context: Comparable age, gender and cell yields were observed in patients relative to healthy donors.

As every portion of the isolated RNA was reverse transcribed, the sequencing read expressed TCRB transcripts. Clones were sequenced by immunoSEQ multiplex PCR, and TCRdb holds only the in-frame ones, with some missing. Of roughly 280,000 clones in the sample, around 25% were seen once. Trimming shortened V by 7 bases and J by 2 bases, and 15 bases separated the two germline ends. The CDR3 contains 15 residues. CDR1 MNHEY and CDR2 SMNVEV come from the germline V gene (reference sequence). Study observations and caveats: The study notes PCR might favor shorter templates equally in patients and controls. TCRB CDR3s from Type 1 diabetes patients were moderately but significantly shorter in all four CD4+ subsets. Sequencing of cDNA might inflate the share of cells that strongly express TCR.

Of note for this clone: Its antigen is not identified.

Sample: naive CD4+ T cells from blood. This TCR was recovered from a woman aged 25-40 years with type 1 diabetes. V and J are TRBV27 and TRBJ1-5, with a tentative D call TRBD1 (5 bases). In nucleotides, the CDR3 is TGTGCCAGCAAGCCAGGGCCCTTGGGCAATCAGCCCCAGCATTTT. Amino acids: CASKPGPLGNQPQHF.